This is a list of T cell receptor beta chains from one sample in a study of long-term antiretroviral therapy in people with HIV. This table comes from immunoSEQ multiplex PCR, and its TCRdb copy is limited to in-frame clones, with some not included. The table records nearly 25,000 clones, roughly 84% of them present only once. Specimen: unsorted PBMCs, collected 3 years after starting antiretroviral therapy. All receptors come from a man aged 50 to 60 with HIV. The CDR3 runs from the conserved cysteine through the conserved F or W. The order of the fields is CDR3 DNA, CDR3 protein, J gene, V gene, CDR3 length, D gene, clone size. The D gene is left open where the match is weak. Expanded clones are given a class, and other clones once, few, many or no size at all.

CDR3nt: TGTGCCAGCAGCCACAGGGGGCTGGCTAATGAAAAACTGTTTTTT; CDR3aa: CASSHRGLANEKLFF; j_gene: TRBJ1-4; v_gene: TRBV7-9; len: 15; d_gene: TRBD1; abundance: .
CDR3nt: TGTGCCAGCAGCGTAGTCTCATCAGGGAACAATGAGCAGTTCTTC; CDR3aa: CASSVVSSGNNEQFF; j_gene: TRBJ2-1; v_gene: TRBV9; len: 15; d_gene: .; abundance: .
CDR3nt: TGCGCCAGCAGCTGGGACAGGGGGCGGGAAAACACTGAAGCTTTCTTT; CDR3aa: CASSWDRGRENTEAFF; j_gene: TRBJ1-1; v_gene: TRBV5-1; len: 16; d_gene: TRBD1; abundance: once
CDR3nt: TGTGCCAGTAGTATTGGGGGAGCCTACAATGAGCAGTTCTTC; CDR3aa: CASSIGGAYNEQFF; j_gene: TRBJ2-1; v_gene: TRBV19; len: 14; d_gene: .; abundance: .
CDR3nt: TGTGCCAGCAGCCGCGAGGGGGGGAGCAATCAGCCCCAGCATTTT; CDR3aa: CASSREGGSNQPQHF; j_gene: TRBJ1-5; v_gene: TRBV11-2; len: 15; d_gene: .; abundance: once
CDR3nt: TGTGCCAGTCGCAACTTTTGGCGGGACAGGCCTTTGGATCAGCCCCAGCATTTT; CDR3aa: CASRNFWRDRPLDQPQHF; j_gene: TRBJ1-5; v_gene: TRBV19; len: 18; d_gene: TRBD1; abundance: .
CDR3nt: TGTGCCAGCATCGGGGGGGGGAGTGGGCAGTTCTTC; CDR3aa: CASIGGGSGQFF; j_gene: TRBJ2-1; v_gene: TRBV7-9; len: 12; d_gene: TRBD2; abundance: once
CDR3nt: TGTGCCAGCAGCCGGGGTCCGGGACATTCGAACACCGGGGAGCTGTTTTTT; CDR3aa: CASSRGPGHSNTGELFF; j_gene: TRBJ2-2; v_gene: TRBV7-8; len: 17; d_gene: .; abundance: .
CDR3nt: TGCGCCAGCAGTGAGTCGAAAGGACTTGAAGCTTTCTTT; CDR3aa: CASSESKGLEAFF; j_gene: TRBJ1-1; v_gene: TRBV10-2; len: 13; d_gene: .; abundance: once
CDR3nt: TGTGCCAGCAGTCAGGGGTCCGGGGAGCTGTTTTTT; CDR3aa: CASSQGSGELFF; j_gene: TRBJ2-2; v_gene: TRBV25-1; len: 12; d_gene: .; abundance: .
CDR3nt: TGTGCCAGCAGCGTAGGCCCAGACAACAATGAGCAGTTCTTC; CDR3aa: CASSVGPDNNEQFF; j_gene: TRBJ2-1; v_gene: TRBV9; len: 14; d_gene: .; abundance: .
CDR3nt: TGCGCCAGCAGCCAACCCGGGGGGCTCTATACGCAGTATTTT; CDR3aa: CASSQPGGLYTQYF; j_gene: TRBJ2-3; v_gene: TRBV4-1; len: 14; d_gene: .; abundance: .
CDR3nt: TGTGCCAGCAGCTTTGCCGCCCGCACAGATACGCAGTATTTT; CDR3aa: CASSFAARTDTQYF; j_gene: TRBJ2-3; v_gene: TRBV13; len: 14; d_gene: .; abundance: .
CDR3nt: TGTGCCAGCAGAGACCCTAGCGGGTCCATCCAGTTCTTC; CDR3aa: CASRDPSGSIQFF; j_gene: TRBJ2-1; v_gene: TRBV27; len: 13; d_gene: TRBD2; abundance: .
CDR3nt: TGCAGCGTTGAAGTTCTGACTAACACCGGGGAGCTGTTTTTT; CDR3aa: CSVEVLTNTGELFF; j_gene: TRBJ2-2; v_gene: TRBV29-1; len: 14; d_gene: .; abundance: .
CDR3nt: TGTGCCAGCAGCTTGGGTGGGGGGGCGGGCAATCAGCCCCAGCATTTT; CDR3aa: CASSLGGGAGNQPQHF; j_gene: TRBJ1-5; v_gene: TRBV5-4; len: 16; d_gene: .; abundance: .
CDR3nt: TGCGCCAGCAGCTGGGGGGGACAGGGGGAAGATACGCAGTATTTT; CDR3aa: CASSWGGQGEDTQYF; j_gene: TRBJ2-3; v_gene: TRBV5-1; len: 15; d_gene: TRBD1; abundance: .
CDR3nt: TGTGCCAGCTCAGCCCGGGGGGACAGGGACGCCGGGGAGCTGTTTTTT; CDR3aa: CASSARGDRDAGELFF; j_gene: TRBJ2-2; v_gene: TRBV18; len: 16; d_gene: TRBD1; abundance: once
CDR3nt: TGTGCCAGCAGCTCCGGGACAGGGGGCTACGAGCAGTACTTC; CDR3aa: CASSSGTGGYEQYF; j_gene: TRBJ2-7; v_gene: TRBV5-5; len: 14; d_gene: TRBD1; abundance: .
CDR3nt: TGTGCCAGCAGTTCCACGGGACAGGGGGGAGTCGGAGGCTACACCTTC; CDR3aa: CASSSTGQGGVGGYTF; j_gene: TRBJ1-2; v_gene: TRBV28; len: 16; d_gene: TRBD1; abundance: .
CDR3nt: TGTGCCAGCAGCTCCCTAGCCTCCGGGCGAAATGAGCAGTTCTTC; CDR3aa: CASSSLASGRNEQFF; j_gene: TRBJ2-1; v_gene: TRBV7-3; len: 15; d_gene: .; abundance: .
CDR3nt: TGTGCCAGCAGCCCCCTAAGGGGGCCCGGCACTGAAGCTTTCTTT; CDR3aa: CASSPLRGPGTEAFF; j_gene: TRBJ1-1; v_gene: TRBV5-4; len: 15; d_gene: TRBD1; abundance: .
CDR3nt: TGTGCCAGCAGCTCTTTTCCGGAGTACGGCTACACCTTC; CDR3aa: CASSSFPEYGYTF; j_gene: TRBJ1-2; v_gene: TRBV7-9; len: 13; d_gene: .; abundance: .
CDR3nt: TGTGCCAGCAGCTTAGGGGCGGGGGAAAAACTGTTTTTT; CDR3aa: CASSLGAGEKLFF; j_gene: TRBJ1-4; v_gene: TRBV7-9; len: 13; d_gene: .; abundance: few
CDR3nt: TGTGCCAGCAGCGTAGGTAGCGGGGGGTCCGGCGGGGAACTGTTTTTT; CDR3aa: CASSVGSGGSGGELFF; j_gene: TRBJ2-2; v_gene: TRBV9; len: 16; d_gene: TRBD2; abundance: .
CDR3nt: TGTGCCAGCAGCGTTGACAGGGGGGCCGCTGAAGCTTTCTTT; CDR3aa: CASSVDRGAAEAFF; j_gene: TRBJ1-1; v_gene: TRBV7-8; len: 14; d_gene: TRBD1; abundance: .
CDR3nt: TGTGCCAGCAGCTTAGTAGAGACCCAGTACTTC; CDR3aa: CASSLVETQYF; j_gene: TRBJ2-5; v_gene: TRBV7-6; len: 11; d_gene: .; abundance: .
CDR3nt: TGTGCCAGCAGTTACTCGACCGGGACAGCTGAAAAACTGTTTTTT; CDR3aa: CASSYSTGTAEKLFF; j_gene: TRBJ1-4; v_gene: TRBV6-5; len: 15; d_gene: TRBD1; abundance: once
CDR3nt: TGTGCCAGCAGCCCAGAGACAGGGGGCGGAAACACCATATATTTT; CDR3aa: CASSPETGGGNTIYF; j_gene: TRBJ1-3; v_gene: TRBV7-2; len: 15; d_gene: TRBD1; abundance: .
CDR3nt: TGTGCCAGCAGCGACGGGACAGGGAAGAAGCCCCAGCATTTT; CDR3aa: CASSDGTGKKPQHF; j_gene: TRBJ1-5; v_gene: TRBV2; len: 14; d_gene: TRBD1; abundance: .
CDR3nt: TGTGCCAGCAGCTTAGGCAGGGGCTACACCGGGGAGCTGTTTTTT; CDR3aa: CASSLGRGYTGELFF; j_gene: TRBJ2-2; v_gene: TRBV11-2; len: 15; d_gene: .; abundance: .
CDR3nt: TGTGCCAGCAGCTTCGGACAGGGAGGGTACAATGAGCAGTTCTTC; CDR3aa: CASSFGQGGYNEQFF; j_gene: TRBJ2-1; v_gene: TRBV13; len: 15; d_gene: .; abundance: .
CDR3nt: TGTGCCTCCCCCTTAGCGGGACTCACAGATACGCAGTATTTT; CDR3aa: CASPLAGLTDTQYF; j_gene: TRBJ2-3; v_gene: TRBV30; len: 14; d_gene: TRBD2; abundance: .
CDR3nt: TGTGCCAGCGCCGGGGGGAGCAATCAGCCCCAGCATTTT; CDR3aa: CASAGGSNQPQHF; j_gene: TRBJ1-5; v_gene: TRBV27; len: 13; d_gene: .; abundance: .
CDR3nt: TGTGCCATCAGTGAGGTTACAGGGGCTCGAGATGGGGAGCTGTTTTTT; CDR3aa: CAISEVTGARDGELFF; j_gene: TRBJ2-2; v_gene: TRBV10-3; len: 16; d_gene: TRBD1; abundance: once
CDR3nt: TGTGCCACCAGCAGAGGGGCTCAAGAGACCCAGTACTTC; CDR3aa: CATSRGAQETQYF; j_gene: TRBJ2-5; v_gene: TRBV15; len: 13; d_gene: .; abundance: .
CDR3nt: TGCAGTCCCGGGGTCAATCAGCCCCAGCATTTT; CDR3aa: CSPGVNQPQHF; j_gene: TRBJ1-5; v_gene: TRBV29-1; len: 11; d_gene: .; abundance: .
CDR3nt: TGTGCCAGCTCACTCATAGCGGGGGGGTCTTTGGAGACCCAGTACTTC; CDR3aa: CASSLIAGGSLETQYF; j_gene: TRBJ2-5; v_gene: TRBV18; len: 16; d_gene: TRBD2; abundance: .
CDR3nt: TGTGCCAGCAGCCCTCGGTACTCGGGATACGAGCAGTACTTC; CDR3aa: CASSPRYSGYEQYF; j_gene: TRBJ2-7; v_gene: TRBV11-2; len: 14; d_gene: .; abundance: .
CDR3nt: TGTGCCAGCAGCGTAGATCCGGTTGGGTCAGATACGCAGTATTTT; CDR3aa: CASSVDPVGSDTQYF; j_gene: TRBJ2-3; v_gene: TRBV9; len: 15; d_gene: .; abundance: .
CDR3nt: TGTGCCAGCAGCGTTACTCCTCAGCTTGATGGCTACACCTTC; CDR3aa: CASSVTPQLDGYTF; j_gene: TRBJ1-2; v_gene: TRBV9; len: 14; d_gene: .; abundance: .
CDR3nt: TGCGCCAGCAGCTTGGCCTTTATTGGAGGGAGGGCTGAAGCTTTCTTT; CDR3aa: CASSLAFIGGRAEAFF; j_gene: TRBJ1-1; v_gene: TRBV5-1; len: 16; d_gene: .; abundance: .
CDR3nt: TGTGCCAGTATCCAAAGCCCTGAAGCTTTCTTT; CDR3aa: CASIQSPEAFF; j_gene: TRBJ1-1; v_gene: TRBV19; len: 11; d_gene: .; abundance: once
CDR3nt: TGTGCCACCAGTTTAAGCAGTCACGAGACCCAGTACTTC; CDR3aa: CATSLSSHETQYF; j_gene: TRBJ2-5; v_gene: TRBV15; len: 13; d_gene: .; abundance: .
CDR3nt: TGTGCCAGCAGCTTAGGAGATCGGGGGGGAGGCAACGGTGGCTACACCTTC; CDR3aa: CASSLGDRGGGNGGYTF; j_gene: TRBJ1-2; v_gene: TRBV11-3; len: 17; d_gene: .; abundance: .
CDR3nt: TGTGCCAGCATCCTACAGGGGGCGGGAGAGACCCAGTACTTC; CDR3aa: CASILQGAGETQYF; j_gene: TRBJ2-5; v_gene: TRBV28; len: 14; d_gene: TRBD1; abundance: .
CDR3nt: TGTGCCAGCAGGGGGCCAAAAAGGGGGGACTACACCTTC; CDR3aa: CASRGPKRGDYTF; j_gene: TRBJ1-2; v_gene: TRBV27; len: 13; d_gene: .; abundance: .
CDR3nt: TGTGCCAGCAGTTTCCCCAGACTAGCGGGAGTATTCCAGGAGACCCAGTACTTC; CDR3aa: CASSFPRLAGVFQETQYF; j_gene: TRBJ2-5; v_gene: TRBV28; len: 18; d_gene: TRBD2; abundance: few
CDR3nt: TGTGCCAGCAGCGTAGGGGCAGATTCCCAAGAGACCCAGTACTTC; CDR3aa: CASSVGADSQETQYF; j_gene: TRBJ2-5; v_gene: TRBV9; len: 15; d_gene: .; abundance: .
CDR3nt: TGTGCCAGCAGCTTTGGCAGCCAAGAGACCCAGTACTTC; CDR3aa: CASSFGSQETQYF; j_gene: TRBJ2-5; v_gene: TRBV11-3; len: 13; d_gene: .; abundance: .
CDR3nt: TGTGCCAGCAGCTGGGACAAGCGGGGCTACACCTTC; CDR3aa: CASSWDKRGYTF; j_gene: TRBJ1-2; v_gene: TRBV5-4; len: 12; d_gene: .; abundance: few
CDR3nt: TGTGCCGGGGGGGGGTCAGGATCTTACGAGCAGTACTTC; CDR3aa: CAGGGSGSYEQYF; j_gene: TRBJ2-7; v_gene: TRBV7-9; len: 13; d_gene: TRBD2; abundance: once
CDR3nt: TGTGCCAGCAGCTTAGCCAGGGGCTATGGCTACACCTTC; CDR3aa: CASSLARGYGYTF; j_gene: TRBJ1-2; v_gene: TRBV7-9; len: 13; d_gene: .; abundance: few